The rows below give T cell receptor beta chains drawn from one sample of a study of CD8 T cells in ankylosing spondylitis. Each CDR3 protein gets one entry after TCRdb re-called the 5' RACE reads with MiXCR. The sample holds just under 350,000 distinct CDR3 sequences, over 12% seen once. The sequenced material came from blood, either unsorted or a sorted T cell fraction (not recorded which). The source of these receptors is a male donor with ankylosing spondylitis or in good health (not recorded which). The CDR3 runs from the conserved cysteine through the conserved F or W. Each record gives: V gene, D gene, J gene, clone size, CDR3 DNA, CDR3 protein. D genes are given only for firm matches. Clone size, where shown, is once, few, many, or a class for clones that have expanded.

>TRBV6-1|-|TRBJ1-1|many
TGTGCCAGCAGTGAACAGGGTTTGGAAGCTTTCTTT
CASSEQGLEAFF
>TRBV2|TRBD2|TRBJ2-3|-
TGTGCCAGCAGTCCTCGGGGGGGCGCAGATACGCAGTATTTT
CASSPRGGADTQYF
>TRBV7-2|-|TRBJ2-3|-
TGTGCCAGCAGCTCCACCGGGCATACGCAGTATTTT
CASSSTGHTQYF
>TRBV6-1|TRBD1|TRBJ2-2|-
TGTGCCAGCACCTACGGGGACAGGGTGTCCCCGAACACCGGGGAGCTGTTTTTT
CASTYGDRVSPNTGELFF
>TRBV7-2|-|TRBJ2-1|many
TGTGCCAGCAGCCTAGGTGTCTCCTACAATGAGCAGTTCTTC
CASSLGVSYNEQFF
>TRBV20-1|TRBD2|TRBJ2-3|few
TGCAGTGCTAGAGATTTGAAAGGACTAGCGGGAGAGGGCGATACGCAGTATTTT
CSARDLKGLAGEGDTQYF
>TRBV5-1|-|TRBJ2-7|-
TGCGCCAGCAGCTCGGATCCGGGATCCCCCTACGAGCAGTACTTC
CASSSDPGSPYEQYF
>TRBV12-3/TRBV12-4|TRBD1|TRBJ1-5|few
TGTGCCAGCAGTGACAGGGGGAATGGTCAGCCCCAGCATTTT
CASSDRGNGQPQHF
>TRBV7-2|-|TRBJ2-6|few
TGTGCCAGCAGGAGTACGACAGGTTGGGACGTCCTGACTTTC
CASRSTTGWDVLTF
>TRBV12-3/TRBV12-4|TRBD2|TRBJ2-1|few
TGTGCCAGCAGCCCCAGACTAGCGGGGGGCTACAATGAGCAGTTCTTC
CASSPRLAGGYNEQFF
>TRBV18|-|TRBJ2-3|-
TGTGCCAGCTCACTCGACAACACAGATACGCAGTATTTT
CASSLDNTDTQYF
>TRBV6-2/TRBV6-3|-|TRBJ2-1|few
TGTGCCTCCCGGGACCCCCTAAATGAGCAGTTCTTC
CASRDPLNEQFF
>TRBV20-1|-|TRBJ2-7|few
TGCAGTGTAGTAGGAGGGAAAGGCTACGAGCAGTACTTC
CSVVGGKGYEQYF
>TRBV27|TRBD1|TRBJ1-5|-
TGTGCCACTAAGGGGGGACAGGAAAGTCAGCCCCAGCATTTT
CATKGGQESQPQHF
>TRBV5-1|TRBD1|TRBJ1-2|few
TGCGCCAGCAGCTTGGCCTCAGGGGGCTATGGCTACACCTTC
CASSLASGGYGYTF
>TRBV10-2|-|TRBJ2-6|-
TGCGCCAGCAGGAGACAGCACTCTGGGGCCAACGTCCTGACTTTC
CASRRQHSGANVLTF
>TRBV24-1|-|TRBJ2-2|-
TGTGCCACCGGCAGGGGTACAACCGGGGAGCTGTTTTTT
CATGRGTTGELFF
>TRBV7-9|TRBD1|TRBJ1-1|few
TGTGCCAGCAGCCCCGGGACAGATAACATGAACACTGAAGCTTTCTTT
CASSPGTDNMNTEAFF
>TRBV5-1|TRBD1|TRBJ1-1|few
TGCGCCAGCAGCCGGACCGGGACAGGGAACACTGAAGCTTTCTTT
CASSRTGTGNTEAFF
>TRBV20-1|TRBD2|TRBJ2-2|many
TGCAGTGCCGAAAAACTAGCGGGGGGGCGGACCGGGGAGCTGTTTTTT
CSAEKLAGGRTGELFF
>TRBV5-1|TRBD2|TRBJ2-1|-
TGCGCCAGCAGCGTTGGGGTGAGCGGGGGGGCAAAGAATGAGCAGTTCTTC
CASSVGVSGGAKNEQFF
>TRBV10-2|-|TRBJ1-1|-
TGCGCCAGCAGTGAACGGTCCGGAGCCGTGAACACTGAAGCTTTCTTT
CASSERSGAVNTEAFF
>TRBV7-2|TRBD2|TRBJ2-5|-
TGTGCCAGCAGCTTAGCCTTGCCTAGCGGGAGAGGTAGACAAGAGACCCAGTACTTC
CASSLALPSGRGRQETQYF
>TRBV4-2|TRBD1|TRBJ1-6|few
TGTGCCAGCAGCCAAGGGGACAGTAATTCACCCCTCCACTTT
CASSQGDSNSPLHF
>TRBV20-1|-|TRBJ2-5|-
TGCAGTGCTTACTGGGAAGAGACCCAGTACTTC
CSAYWEETQYF
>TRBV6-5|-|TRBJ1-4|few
TGTGCCAGCAGATTATTCGGGGCTGAGGAAAAACTGTTTTTT
CASRLFGAEEKLFF
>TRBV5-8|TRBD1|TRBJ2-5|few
TGTGCCAGCAGCTTGACAGGGGCGGAAGAGACCCAGTACTTC
CASSLTGAEETQYF
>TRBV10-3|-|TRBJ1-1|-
TGTGCCATCAGTGATGGGGTTAACACTGAAGCTTTCTTT
CAISDGVNTEAFF
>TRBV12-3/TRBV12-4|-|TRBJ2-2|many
TGTGCCAGCAGTTTAGACCAGGGTGATTGGACCGGGGAGCTGTTTTTT
CASSLDQGDWTGELFF
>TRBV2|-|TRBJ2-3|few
TGTGCCAGCAGGGTTGCGGTGGGCGGGAATATGGATACGCAGTATTTT
CASRVAVGGNMDTQYF
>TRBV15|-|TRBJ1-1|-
TGTGCCACCAGCAGAGATTGGCGAGGGGAAGCTTTCTTT
CATSRDWRGEAFF
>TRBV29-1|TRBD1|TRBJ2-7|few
TGCAGCGTGTCCGGGACAGGGGCCTACGAGCAGTACTTC
CSVSGTGAYEQYF
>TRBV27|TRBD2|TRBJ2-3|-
TGTGCCAGCAGTTTGCGGGAGAGGTCAGATACGCAGTATTTT
CASSLRERSDTQYF
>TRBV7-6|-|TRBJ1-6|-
TGTGCCAGCAGCTTAGAGGGGCAGGGGAATTCACCCCTCCACTTT
CASSLEGQGNSPLHF
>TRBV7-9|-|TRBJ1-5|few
TGTGCCAGCAGCCGGGGGGGAAGGCAGCCCCAGCATTTT
CASSRGGRQPQHF
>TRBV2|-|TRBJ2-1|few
TGTGCCAGCAGTGAAGCGCAAGGGGGGTGGAATGAGCAGTTCTTC
CASSEAQGGWNEQFF
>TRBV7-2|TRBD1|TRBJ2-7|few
TGTGCCAGCAGCCCGGACAGGGCGTACGAGCAGTACTTC
CASSPDRAYEQYF